Listed below are T cell receptor beta chains from one sample, sequenced in a study of blood T cell repertoires in COVID-19. This table comes from immunoSEQ multiplex PCR, and its TCRdb copy is limited to in-frame clones, with some not included. The table includes fewer than 250,000 clones, roughly 86% detected once. Sequences were obtained from peripheral blood. The receptors were gathered from a woman aged 55-69 years who had recovered from COVID-19. Each CDR3 is given with its conserved first and last residue. D genes are given only for firm matches. Clone size appears in some rows only: once, few, many, or a class for an expanded clone.

CDR3nt | CDR3aa | j_gene | d_gene | abundance | v_gene
TGCGCCAGCAGCTGGGCCGGGACAGAGCTCTCTGGAAACACCATATATTTT | CASSWAGTELSGNTIYF | TRBJ1-3 | TRBD1 | . | TRBV5-1
TGTGCCAGTAGTATAGTTTCGGTGAGCAATCAGCCCCAGCATTTT | CASSIVSVSNQPQHF | TRBJ1-5 | . | . | TRBV19
TGTGCCATCAGTGACGTTAGGGGACAGGGGCTGGCGTATGGCTACACCTTC | CAISDVRGQGLAYGYTF | TRBJ1-2 | TRBD1 | . | TRBV10-3
TGTGCCAGCAGCCCCCCGGGCAGGGGGCTCGAAAAACTGTTTTTT | CASSPPGRGLEKLFF | TRBJ1-4 | TRBD1 | . | TRBV4-2
TGTGCCAGCAGCCCGTCAGGGGTCGGCAATCAGCCCCAGCATTTT | CASSPSGVGNQPQHF | TRBJ1-5 | . | . | TRBV6-2/TRBV6-3
TGTGCCAGCAGCGTCGTTAGTCCCGGGGAGCTGTTTTTT | CASSVVSPGELFF | TRBJ2-2 | . | once | TRBV9
TGTGCCAGCAGCATGAGAGGGACTCCGGTCTATGGCTACACCTTC | CASSMRGTPVYGYTF | TRBJ1-2 | . | . | TRBV7-9
TGTGCCAGCAGTGAGGACAACACAGATACGCAGTATTTT | CASSEDNTDTQYF | TRBJ2-3 | . | once | TRBV6-1
TGTGCCAGCAGCCAATATCAGGGAATTGAGACCCAGTACTTC | CASSQYQGIETQYF | TRBJ2-5 | . | . | TRBV14
TGTGCCAGCAGCGTAGACAGGGACACTGAAGCTTTCTTT | CASSVDRDTEAFF | TRBJ1-1 | TRBD1 | . | TRBV11-3
TGTGCCAGCAGTTATAACGCAGGGGGCCTTCGGGAAAAACTGTTTTTT | CASSYNAGGLREKLFF | TRBJ1-4 | TRBD1 | . | TRBV28